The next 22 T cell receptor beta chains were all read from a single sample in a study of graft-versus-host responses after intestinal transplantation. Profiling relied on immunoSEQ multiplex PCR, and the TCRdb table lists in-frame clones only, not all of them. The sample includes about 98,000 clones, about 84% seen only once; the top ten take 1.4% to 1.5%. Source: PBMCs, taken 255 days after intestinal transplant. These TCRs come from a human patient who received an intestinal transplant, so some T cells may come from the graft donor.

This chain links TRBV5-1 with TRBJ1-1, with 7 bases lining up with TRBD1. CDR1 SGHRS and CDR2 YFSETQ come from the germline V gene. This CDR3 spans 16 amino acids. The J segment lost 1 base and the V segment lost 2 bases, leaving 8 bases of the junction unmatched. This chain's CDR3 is CASSFGTDPWNTEAFF. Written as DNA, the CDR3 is TGCGCCAGCAGCTTTGGGACAGACCCATGGAACACTGAAGCTTTCTTT.

CDR3 bases: TGCGCCAGCACCCAGACAGGGGGGTATGATGGCTACACCTTC. This gives the protein CASTQTGGYDGYTF. The chain joins TRBV5-1 to TRBJ1-2, with 9 bases that match TRBD1. The CDR3 extends over 14 amino acids. V was pared by 6 bases and J by 6 bases, with 9 bases of the junction left unmatched. Germline V gene data show CDR1 as SGHRS and CDR2 as YFSETQ.

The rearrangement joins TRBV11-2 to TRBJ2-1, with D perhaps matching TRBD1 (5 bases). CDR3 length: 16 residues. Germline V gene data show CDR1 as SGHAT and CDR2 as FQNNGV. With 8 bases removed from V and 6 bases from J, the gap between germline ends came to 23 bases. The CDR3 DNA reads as TGTGCCAGCCTACTGAACCGGCCAGGGTCGATCAATGAGCAGTTCTTC. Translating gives CASLLNRPGSINEQFF.

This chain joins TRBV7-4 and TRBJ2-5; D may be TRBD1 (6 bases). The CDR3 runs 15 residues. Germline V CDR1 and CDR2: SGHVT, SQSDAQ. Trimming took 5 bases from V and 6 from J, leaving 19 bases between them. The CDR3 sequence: CASSPAGEKGKTQYF. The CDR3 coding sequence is TGTGCCAGCAGCCCCGCAGGGGAGAAAGGGAAGACCCAGTACTTC.

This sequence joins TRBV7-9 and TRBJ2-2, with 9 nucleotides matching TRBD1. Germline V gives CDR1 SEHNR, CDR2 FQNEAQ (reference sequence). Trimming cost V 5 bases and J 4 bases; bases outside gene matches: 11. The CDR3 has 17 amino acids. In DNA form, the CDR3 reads TGTGCCAGCAGCCTACCTCGACAGGGGGTGGGCACCGGGGAGCTGTTTTTT. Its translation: CASSLPRQGVGTGELFF.

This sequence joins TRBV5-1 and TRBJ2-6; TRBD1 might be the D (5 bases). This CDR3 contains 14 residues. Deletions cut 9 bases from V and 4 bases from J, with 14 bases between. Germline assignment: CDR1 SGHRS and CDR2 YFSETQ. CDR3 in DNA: TGCGCCAAACCAGGGTATCGAGGGGCCAACGTCCTGACTTTC. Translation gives CAKPGYRGANVLTF.

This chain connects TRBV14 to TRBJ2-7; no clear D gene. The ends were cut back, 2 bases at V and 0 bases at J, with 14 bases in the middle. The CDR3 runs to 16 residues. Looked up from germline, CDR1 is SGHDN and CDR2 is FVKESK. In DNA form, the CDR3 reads TGTGCCAGCAGCCAACGATCCGGTTTGAGCTCCTACGAGCAGTACTTC. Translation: CASSQRSGLSSYEQYF.

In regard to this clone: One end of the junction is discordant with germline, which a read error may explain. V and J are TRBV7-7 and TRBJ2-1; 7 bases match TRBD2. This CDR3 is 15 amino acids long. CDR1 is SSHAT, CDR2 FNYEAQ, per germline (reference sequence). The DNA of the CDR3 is TGTGCTAGCAGCGGGTGGCGGGGGTCCTACAATGAGCAGTTCTTC. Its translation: CASSGWRGSYNEQFF.

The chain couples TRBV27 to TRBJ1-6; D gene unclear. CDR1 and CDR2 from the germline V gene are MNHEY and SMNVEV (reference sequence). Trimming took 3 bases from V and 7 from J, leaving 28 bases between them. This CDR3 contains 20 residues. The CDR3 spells CASSFSLDPPGPGFNSPLHF. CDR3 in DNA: TGTGCCAGCAGTTTCTCCCTAGACCCACCCGGACCGGGATTCAATTCACCCCTCCACTTT.

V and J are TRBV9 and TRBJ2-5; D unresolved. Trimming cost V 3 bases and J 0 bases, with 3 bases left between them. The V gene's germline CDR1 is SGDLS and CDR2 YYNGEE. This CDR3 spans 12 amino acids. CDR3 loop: CASSGYQETQYF. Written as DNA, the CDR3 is TGTGCCAGCAGCGGGTACCAAGAGACCCAGTACTTC.

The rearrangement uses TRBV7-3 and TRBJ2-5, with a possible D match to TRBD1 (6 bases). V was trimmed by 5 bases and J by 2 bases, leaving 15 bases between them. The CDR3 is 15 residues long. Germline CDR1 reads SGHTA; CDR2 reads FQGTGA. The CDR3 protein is CASSRTPGAQETQYF. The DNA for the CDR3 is TGTGCCAGCAGCCGAACGCCAGGGGCTCAAGAGACCCAGTACTTC.

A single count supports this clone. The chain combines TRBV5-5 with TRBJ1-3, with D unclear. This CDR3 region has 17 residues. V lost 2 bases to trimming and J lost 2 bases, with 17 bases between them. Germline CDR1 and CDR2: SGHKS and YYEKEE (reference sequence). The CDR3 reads CASSFRAASGAGNTIYF. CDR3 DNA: TGTGCCAGCAGCTTTCGGGCGGCTTCGGGAGCTGGAAACACCATATATTTT.

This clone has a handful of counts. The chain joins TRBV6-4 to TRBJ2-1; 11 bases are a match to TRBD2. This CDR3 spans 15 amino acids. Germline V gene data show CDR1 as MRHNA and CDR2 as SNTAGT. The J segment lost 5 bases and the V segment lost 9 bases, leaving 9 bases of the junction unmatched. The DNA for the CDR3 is TGTGCCAGTAGAGAGGGGACTAGCGGCAACAATGAGCAGTTCTTC. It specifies CASREGTSGNNEQFF.

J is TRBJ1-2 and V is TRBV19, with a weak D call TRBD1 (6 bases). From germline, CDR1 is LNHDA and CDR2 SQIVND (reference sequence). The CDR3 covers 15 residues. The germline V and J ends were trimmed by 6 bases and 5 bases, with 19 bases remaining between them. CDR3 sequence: CASSPGLLGTYGYTF. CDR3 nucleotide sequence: TGTGCCAGTAGCCCGGGACTGTTAGGGACATATGGCTACACCTTC.

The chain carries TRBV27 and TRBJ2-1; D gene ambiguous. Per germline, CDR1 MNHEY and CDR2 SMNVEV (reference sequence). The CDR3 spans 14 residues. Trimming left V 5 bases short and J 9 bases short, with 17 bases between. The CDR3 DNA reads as TGTGCCAGCAGTGGGCCTTCCCCTCTTGTTGAGCAGTTCTTC. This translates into CASSGPSPLVEQFF.

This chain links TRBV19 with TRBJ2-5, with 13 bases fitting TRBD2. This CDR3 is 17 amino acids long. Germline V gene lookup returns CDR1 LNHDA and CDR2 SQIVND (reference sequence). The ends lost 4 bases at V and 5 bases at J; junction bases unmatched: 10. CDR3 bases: TGTGCCAGTAGTACGTCGGGACTAGCGGGGCTCAGGGAGACCCAGTACTTC. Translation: CASSTSGLAGLRETQYF.

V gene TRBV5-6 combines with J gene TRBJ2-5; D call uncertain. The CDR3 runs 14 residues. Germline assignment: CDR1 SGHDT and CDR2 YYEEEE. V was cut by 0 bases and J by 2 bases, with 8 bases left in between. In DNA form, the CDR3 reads TGTGCCAGCAGCTTGGTTACGACGCAAGAGACCCAGTACTTC. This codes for CASSLVTTQETQYF.

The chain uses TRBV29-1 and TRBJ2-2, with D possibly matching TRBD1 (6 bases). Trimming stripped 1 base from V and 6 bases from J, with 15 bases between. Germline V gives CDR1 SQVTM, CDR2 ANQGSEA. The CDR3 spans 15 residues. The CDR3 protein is CSVEGNREGSGELFF. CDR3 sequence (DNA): TGCAGCGTTGAAGGTAACAGGGAAGGATCCGGGGAGCTGTTTTTT.

The CDR3 coding sequence is TGTGCCAGCAGCCCACAGACAGGAGATACGCAGTATTTT. This sequence encodes CASSPQTGDTQYF. This sequence joins TRBV7-2 and TRBJ2-3; TRBD1 is a possible D gene (6 bases). The ends were cut back, 5 bases at V and 5 bases at J, with 11 bases in the middle. Germline loops: CDR1 SGHTA, CDR2 FQGNSA. There are 13 residues in the CDR3.

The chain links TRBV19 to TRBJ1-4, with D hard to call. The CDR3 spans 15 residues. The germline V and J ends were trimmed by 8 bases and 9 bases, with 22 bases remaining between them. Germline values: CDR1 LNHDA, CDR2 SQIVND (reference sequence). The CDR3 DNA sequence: TGTGCCAGTGGAGTGGCCACAGACTTTGCCCAAAAACTGTTTTTT. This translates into CASGVATDFAQKLFF.

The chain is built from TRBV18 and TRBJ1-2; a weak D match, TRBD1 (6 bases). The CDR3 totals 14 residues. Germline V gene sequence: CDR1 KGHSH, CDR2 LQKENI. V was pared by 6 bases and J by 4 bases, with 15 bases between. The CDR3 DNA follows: TGTGCCAGCTCCCAAGACAGGTATTCCTATGGCTACACCTTC. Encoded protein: CASSQDRYSYGYTF.

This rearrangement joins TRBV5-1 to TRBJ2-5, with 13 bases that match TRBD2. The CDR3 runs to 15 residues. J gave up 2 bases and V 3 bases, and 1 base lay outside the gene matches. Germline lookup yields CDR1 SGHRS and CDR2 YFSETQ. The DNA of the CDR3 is TGCGCCAGCAGCTCGACTAGCGGGGGGCAAGAGACCCAGTACTTC. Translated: CASSSTSGGQETQYF.